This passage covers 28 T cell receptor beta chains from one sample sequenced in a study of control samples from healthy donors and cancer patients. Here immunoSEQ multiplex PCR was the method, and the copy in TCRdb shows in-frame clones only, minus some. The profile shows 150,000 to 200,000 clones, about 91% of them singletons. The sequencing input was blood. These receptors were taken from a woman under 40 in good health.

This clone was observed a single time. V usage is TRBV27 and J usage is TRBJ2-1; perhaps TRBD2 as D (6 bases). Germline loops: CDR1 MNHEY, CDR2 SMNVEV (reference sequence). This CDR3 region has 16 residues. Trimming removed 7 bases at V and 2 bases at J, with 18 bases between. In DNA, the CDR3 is TGTGCCAGCACCCAAAGGGCGGGGAACCCCTACAATGAGCAGTTCTTC. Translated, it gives CASTQRAGNPYNEQFF.

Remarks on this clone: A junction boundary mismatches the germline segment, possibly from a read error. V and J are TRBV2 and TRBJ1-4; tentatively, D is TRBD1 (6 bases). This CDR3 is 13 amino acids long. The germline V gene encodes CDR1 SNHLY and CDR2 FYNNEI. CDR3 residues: CASREGGDEKLFF. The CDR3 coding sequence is TGTGCCAGCAGGGAAGGGGGGGACGAAAAACTGTTTTTT.

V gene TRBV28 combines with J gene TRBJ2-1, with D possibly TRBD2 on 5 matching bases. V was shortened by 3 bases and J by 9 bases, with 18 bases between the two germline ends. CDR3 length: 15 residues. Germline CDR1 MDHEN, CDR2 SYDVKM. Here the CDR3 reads CASSFIAGNDGEQFF. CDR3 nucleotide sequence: TGTGCCAGCAGTTTTATCGCCGGGAATGACGGTGAGCAGTTCTTC.

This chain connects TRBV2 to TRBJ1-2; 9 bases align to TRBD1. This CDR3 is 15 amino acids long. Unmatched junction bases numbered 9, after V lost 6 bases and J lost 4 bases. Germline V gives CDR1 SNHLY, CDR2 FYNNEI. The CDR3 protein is CASSPRDRVSYGYTF. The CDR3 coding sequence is TGTGCCAGCAGCCCTAGGGACAGGGTTTCCTATGGCTACACCTTC.

The CDR3 nucleotides are TGTGCCAGCAGTTCCCAGGGGTTAGGGCTTAGCAATCAGCCCCAGCATTTT. Amino acids: CASSSQGLGLSNQPQHF. The chain employs TRBV27 and TRBJ1-5, with a weak D call TRBD1 (6 bases). The germline V gene has CDR1 MNHEY and CDR2 SMNVEV (reference sequence). This CDR3 is built from 17 residues. The V end lost 4 bases, the J end lost 0 bases, and 16 bases lay between the germline ends.

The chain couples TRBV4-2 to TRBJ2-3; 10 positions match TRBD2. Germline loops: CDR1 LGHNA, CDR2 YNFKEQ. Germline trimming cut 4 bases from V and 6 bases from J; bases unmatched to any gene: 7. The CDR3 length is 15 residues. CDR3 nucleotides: TGTGCCAGCAGCCCCGGGACTAGCGCGCCGGATACGCAGTATTTT. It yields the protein CASSPGTSAPDTQYF.

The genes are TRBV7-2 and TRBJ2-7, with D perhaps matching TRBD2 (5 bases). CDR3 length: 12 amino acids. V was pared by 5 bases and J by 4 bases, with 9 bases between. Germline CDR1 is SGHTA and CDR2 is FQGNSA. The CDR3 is CASSQGGYEQYF. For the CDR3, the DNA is TGTGCCAGCAGCCAAGGCGGGTACGAGCAGTACTTC.

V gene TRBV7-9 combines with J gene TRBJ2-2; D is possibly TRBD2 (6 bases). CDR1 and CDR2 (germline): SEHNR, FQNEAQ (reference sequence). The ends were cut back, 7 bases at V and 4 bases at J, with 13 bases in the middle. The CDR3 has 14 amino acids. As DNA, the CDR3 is TGTGCCAGCATCGATGTAGCGGTCACCGGGGAGCTGTTTTTT. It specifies CASIDVAVTGELFF.

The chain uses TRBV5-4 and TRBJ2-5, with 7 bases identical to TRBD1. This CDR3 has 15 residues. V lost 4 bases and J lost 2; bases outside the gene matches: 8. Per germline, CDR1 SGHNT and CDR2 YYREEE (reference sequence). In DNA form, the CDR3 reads TGTGCCAGCAGCCTGACAGGGAAGGGGCAAGAGACCCAGTACTTC. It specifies CASSLTGKGQETQYF.

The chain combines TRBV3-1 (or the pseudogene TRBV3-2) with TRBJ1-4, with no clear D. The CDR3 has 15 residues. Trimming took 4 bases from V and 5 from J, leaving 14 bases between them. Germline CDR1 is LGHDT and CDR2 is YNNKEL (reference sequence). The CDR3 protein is CASSPPSYPNEKLFF. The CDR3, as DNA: TGTGCCAGCAGCCCCCCGTCCTATCCAAATGAAAAACTGTTTTTT.

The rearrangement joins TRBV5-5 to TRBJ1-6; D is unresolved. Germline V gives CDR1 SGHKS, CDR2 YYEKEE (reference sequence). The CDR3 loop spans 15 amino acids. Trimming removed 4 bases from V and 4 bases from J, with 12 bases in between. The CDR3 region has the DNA TGTGCCAGCAGCCCTTTGCGGGTATATAATTCACCCCTCCACTTT. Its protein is CASSPLRVYNSPLHF.

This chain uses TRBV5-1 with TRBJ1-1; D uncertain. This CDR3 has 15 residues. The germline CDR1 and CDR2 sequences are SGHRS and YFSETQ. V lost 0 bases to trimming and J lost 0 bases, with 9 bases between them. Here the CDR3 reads CASSLEVGVNTEAFF. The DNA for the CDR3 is TGCGCCAGCAGCTTGGAGGTAGGAGTGAACACTGAAGCTTTCTTT.

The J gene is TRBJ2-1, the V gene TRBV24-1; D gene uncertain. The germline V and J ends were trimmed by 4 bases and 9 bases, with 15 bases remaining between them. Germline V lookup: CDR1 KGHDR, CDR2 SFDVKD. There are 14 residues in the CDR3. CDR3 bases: TGTGCCACCAGTGACTTCCCCCATCTGGGTGAGCAGTTCTTC. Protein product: CATSDFPHLGEQFF.

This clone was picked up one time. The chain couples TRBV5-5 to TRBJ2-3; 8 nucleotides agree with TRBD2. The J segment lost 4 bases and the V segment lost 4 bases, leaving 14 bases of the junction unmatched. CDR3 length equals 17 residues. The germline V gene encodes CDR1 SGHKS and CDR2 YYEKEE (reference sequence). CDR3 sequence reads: CASSPLRGSGTPDTQYF. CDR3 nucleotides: TGTGCCAGCAGCCCCCTGCGGGGTAGCGGGACCCCAGATACGCAGTATTTT.

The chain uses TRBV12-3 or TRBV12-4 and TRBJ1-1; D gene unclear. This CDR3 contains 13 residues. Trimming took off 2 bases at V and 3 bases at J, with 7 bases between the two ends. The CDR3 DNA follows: TGTGCCAGCAGTTTAAGTAGGCACACTGAAGCTTTCTTT. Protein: CASSLSRHTEAFF.

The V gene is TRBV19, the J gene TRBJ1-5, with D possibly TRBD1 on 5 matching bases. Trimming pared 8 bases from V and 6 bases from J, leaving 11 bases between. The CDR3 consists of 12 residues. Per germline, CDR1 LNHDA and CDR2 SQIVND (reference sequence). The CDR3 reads CASWRQGQPQHF. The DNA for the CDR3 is TGTGCCAGTTGGAGGCAGGGTCAGCCCCAGCATTTT. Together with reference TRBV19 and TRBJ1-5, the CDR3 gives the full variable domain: DGGITQSPKYLFRKEGQNVTLSCEQNLNHDAMYWYRQDPGQGLRLIYYSQIVNDFQKGDIAEGYSVSREKKESFPLTVTSAQKNPTAFYLCASWRQGQPQHFGDGTRLSIL.

CDR3 region: CATSRTGTAYGYTF. The CDR3 coding sequence is TGTGCCACCAGCAGGACCGGGACAGCCTATGGCTACACCTTC. The chain has TRBV15 and TRBJ1-2, with 7 bases identical to TRBD1. Germline lookup yields CDR1 LNHNV and CDR2 YYDKDF (reference sequence). V was pared by 3 bases and J by 4 bases, with 5 bases of the junction left unmatched. This CDR3 is built from 14 residues. Using reference TRBV15 and TRBJ1-2 for the parts outside the CDR3, the full variable domain is DAMVIQNPRYQVTQFGKPVTLSCSQTLNHNVMYWYQQKSSQAPKLLFHYYDKDFNNEADTPDNFQSRRPNTSFCFLDIRSPGLGDTAMYLCATSRTGTAYGYTFGSGTRLTVV.

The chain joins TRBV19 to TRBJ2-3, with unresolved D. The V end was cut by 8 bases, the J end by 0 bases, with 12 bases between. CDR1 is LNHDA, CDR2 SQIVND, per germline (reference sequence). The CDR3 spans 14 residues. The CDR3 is CASHSQLSTDTQYF. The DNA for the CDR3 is TGTGCCAGTCACTCTCAACTGAGCACAGATACGCAGTATTTT.

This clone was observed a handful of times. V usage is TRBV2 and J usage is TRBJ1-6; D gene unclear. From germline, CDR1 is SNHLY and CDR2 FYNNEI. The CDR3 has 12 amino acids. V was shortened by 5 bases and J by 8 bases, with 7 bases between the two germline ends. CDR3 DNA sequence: TGTGCCAGCAGTCTCCGAGATTCACCCCTCCACTTT. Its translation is CASSLRDSPLHF.

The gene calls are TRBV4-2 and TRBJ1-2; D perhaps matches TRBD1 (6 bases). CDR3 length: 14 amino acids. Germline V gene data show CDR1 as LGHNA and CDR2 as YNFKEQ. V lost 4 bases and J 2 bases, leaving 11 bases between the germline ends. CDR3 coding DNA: TGTGCCAGCAGCCCCCGGGACACGAACTATGGCTACACCTTC. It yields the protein CASSPRDTNYGYTF.

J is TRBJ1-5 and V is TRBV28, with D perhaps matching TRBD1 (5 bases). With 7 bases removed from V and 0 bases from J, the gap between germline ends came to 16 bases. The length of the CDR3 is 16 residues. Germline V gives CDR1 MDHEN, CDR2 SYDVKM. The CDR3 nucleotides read TGTGCCAGCACCCTCGGGGGAGCATATAGCAATCAGCCCCAGCATTTT. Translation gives CASTLGGAYSNQPQHF.

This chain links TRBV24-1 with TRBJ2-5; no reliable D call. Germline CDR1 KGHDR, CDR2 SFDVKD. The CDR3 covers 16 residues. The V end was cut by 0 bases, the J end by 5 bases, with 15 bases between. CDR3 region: CATSDLRAGRLETQYF. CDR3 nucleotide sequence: TGTGCCACCAGTGATTTGCGGGCCGGGCGTTTGGAGACCCAGTACTTC.

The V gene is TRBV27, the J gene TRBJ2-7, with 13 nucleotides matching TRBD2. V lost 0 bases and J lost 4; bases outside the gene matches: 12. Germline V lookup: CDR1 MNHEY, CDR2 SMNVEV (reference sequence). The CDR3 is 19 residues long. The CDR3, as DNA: TGTGCCAGCAGTTTATCGACCACTAGCGGGAGGGCCTTAGGGTACGAGCAGTACTTC. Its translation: CASSLSTTSGRALGYEQYF.

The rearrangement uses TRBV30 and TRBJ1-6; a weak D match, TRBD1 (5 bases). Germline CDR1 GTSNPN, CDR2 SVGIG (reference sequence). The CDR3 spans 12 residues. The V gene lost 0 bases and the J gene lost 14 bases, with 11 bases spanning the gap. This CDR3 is CAWSVRGDTLHF. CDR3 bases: TGTGCCTGGAGTGTACGGGGGGATACCCTCCACTTT.

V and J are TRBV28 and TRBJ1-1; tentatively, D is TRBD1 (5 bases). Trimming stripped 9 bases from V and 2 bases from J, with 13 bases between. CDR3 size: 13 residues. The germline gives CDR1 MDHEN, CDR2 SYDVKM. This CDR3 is CARSQGSNTEAFF. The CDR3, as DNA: TGTGCCAGGTCGCAGGGAAGTAACACTGAAGCTTTCTTT.

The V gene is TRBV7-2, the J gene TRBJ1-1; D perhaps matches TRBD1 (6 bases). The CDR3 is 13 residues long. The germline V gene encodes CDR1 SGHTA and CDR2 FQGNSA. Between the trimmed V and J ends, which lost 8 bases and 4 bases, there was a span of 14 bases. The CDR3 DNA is TGTGCCAGCGGCGAACAGGGAGGCACTGAAGCTTTCTTT. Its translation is CASGEQGGTEAFF.

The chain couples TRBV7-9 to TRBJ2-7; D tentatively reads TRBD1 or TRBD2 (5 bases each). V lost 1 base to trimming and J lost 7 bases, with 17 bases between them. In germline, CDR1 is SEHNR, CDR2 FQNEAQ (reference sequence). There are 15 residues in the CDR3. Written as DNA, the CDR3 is TGTGCCAGCAGCTTAGTAGGCTTAGGGACGGAGGAGCAGTACTTC. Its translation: CASSLVGLGTEEQYF.

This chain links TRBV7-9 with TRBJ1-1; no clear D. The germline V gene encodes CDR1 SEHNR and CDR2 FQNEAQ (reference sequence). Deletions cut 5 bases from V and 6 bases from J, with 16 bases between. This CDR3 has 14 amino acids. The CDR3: CASSAQAGRSEAFF. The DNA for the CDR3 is TGTGCCAGCAGCGCCCAGGCTGGACGGTCTGAAGCTTTCTTT.